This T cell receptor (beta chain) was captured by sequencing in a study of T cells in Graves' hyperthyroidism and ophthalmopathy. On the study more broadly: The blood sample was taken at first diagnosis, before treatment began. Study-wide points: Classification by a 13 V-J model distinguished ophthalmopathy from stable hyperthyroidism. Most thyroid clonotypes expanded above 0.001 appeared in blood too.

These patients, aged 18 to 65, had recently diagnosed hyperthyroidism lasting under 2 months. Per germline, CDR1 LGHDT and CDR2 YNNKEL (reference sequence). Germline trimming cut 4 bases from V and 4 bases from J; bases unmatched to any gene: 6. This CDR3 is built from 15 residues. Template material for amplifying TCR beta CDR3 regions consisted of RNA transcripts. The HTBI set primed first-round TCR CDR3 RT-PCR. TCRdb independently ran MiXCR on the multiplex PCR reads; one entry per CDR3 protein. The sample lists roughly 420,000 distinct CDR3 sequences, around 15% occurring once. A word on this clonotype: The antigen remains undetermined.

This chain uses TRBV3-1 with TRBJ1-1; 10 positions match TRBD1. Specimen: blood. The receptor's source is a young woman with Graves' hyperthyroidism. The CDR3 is CASSPTGTGATEAFF. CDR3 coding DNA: TGTGCCAGCAGCCCTACCGGGACAGGGGCCACTGAAGCTTTCTTT.